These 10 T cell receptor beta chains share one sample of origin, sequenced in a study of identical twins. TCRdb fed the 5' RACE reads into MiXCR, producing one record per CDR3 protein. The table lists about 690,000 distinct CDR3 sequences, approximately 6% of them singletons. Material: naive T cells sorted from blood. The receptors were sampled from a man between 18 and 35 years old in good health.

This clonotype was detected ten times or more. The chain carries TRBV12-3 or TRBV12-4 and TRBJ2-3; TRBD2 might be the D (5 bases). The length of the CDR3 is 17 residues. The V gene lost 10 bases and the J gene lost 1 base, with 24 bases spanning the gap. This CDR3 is CATNLSGLRPGTDTQYF. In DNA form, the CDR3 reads TGTGCCACGAATTTATCGGGGTTGCGCCCCGGCACAGATACGCAGTATTTT.

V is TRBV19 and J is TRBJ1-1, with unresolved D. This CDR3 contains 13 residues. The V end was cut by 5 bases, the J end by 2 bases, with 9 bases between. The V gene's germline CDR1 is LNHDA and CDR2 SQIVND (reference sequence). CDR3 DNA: TGTGCCAGTAGTGTCCCAATTAACACTGAAGCTTTCTTT. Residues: CASSVPINTEAFF.

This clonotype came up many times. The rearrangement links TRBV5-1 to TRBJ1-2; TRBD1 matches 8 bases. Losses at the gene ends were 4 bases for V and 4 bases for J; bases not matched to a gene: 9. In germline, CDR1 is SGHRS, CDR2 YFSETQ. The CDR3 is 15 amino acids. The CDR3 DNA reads TGCGCCAGCAGCCCAACCGGGACAGGCTTCTATGGCTACACCTTC. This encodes CASSPTGTGFYGYTF.

CDR3 region: CASSQGTSGRRDTQYF. DNA for the CDR3: TGCGCCAGCAGCCAGGGGACTAGCGGGAGAAGAGATACGCAGTATTTT. The chain has TRBV5-1 and TRBJ2-3; 14 bases are a match to TRBD2. The germline gives CDR1 SGHRS, CDR2 YFSETQ. The V and J ends lost 4 bases and 5 bases, in that order; junction bases with no gene match: 6. The CDR3 runs to 16 residues. The entire variable domain, with the rest obtained from reference TRBV5-1 and TRBJ2-3, is as follows: KAGVTQTPRYLIKTRGQQVTLSCSPISGHRSVSWYQQTPGQGLQFLFEYFSETQRNKGNFPGRFSGRQFSNSRSEMNVSTLELGDSALYLCASSQGTSGRRDTQYFGPGTRLTVL.

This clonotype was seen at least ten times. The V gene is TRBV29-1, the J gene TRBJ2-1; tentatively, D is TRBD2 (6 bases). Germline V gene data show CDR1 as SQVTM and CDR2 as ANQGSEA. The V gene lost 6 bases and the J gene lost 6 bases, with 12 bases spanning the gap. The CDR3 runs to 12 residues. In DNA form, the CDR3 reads TGCAGCGTAGGGGACTTGGCCAATGAGCAGTTCTTC. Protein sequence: CSVGDLANEQFF.

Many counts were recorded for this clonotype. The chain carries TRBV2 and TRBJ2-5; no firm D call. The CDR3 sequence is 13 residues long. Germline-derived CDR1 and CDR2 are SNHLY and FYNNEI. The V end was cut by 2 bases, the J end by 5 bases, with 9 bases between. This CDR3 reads CASSESYLETQYF. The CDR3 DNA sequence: TGTGCCAGCAGTGAAAGTTATCTCGAGACCCAGTACTTC.

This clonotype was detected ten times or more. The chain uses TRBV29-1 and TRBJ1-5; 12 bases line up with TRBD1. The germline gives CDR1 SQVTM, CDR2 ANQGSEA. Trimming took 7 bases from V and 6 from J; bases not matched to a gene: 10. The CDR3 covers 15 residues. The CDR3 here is CSAVTGTGGGQPQHF. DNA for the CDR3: TGCAGCGCTGTGACCGGGACAGGGGGCGGTCAGCCCCAGCATTTT.

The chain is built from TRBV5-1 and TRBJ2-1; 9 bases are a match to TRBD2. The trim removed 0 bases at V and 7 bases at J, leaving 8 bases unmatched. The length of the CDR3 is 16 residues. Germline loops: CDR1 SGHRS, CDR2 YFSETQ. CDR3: CASSLVVAGGVNEQFF. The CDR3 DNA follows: TGCGCCAGCAGCTTGGTTGTGGCGGGGGGGGTGAATGAGCAGTTCTTC.

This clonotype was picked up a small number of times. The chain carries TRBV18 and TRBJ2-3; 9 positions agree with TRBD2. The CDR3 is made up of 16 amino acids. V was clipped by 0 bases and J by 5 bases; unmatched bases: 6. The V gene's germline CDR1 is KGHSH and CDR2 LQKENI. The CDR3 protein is CASSPPGLAGRDTQYF. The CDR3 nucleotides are TGTGCCAGCTCACCACCGGGACTAGCCGGCAGAGATACGCAGTATTTT.

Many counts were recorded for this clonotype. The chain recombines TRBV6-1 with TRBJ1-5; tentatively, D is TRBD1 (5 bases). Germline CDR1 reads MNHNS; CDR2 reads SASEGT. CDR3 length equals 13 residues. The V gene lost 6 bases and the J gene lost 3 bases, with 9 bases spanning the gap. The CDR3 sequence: CASRRGFNQPQHF. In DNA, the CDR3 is TGTGCCAGCAGGAGGGGATTCAATCAGCCCCAGCATTTT.